The 26 T cell receptor beta chains reported below all come from one sample, sequenced in a study of cytomegalovirus exposure and HLA in healthy donors. Primers included in the PCR were 60 Vbeta and 13 Jbeta primers. Here immunoSEQ multiplex PCR was the method, and the copy in TCRdb shows in-frame clones only, minus some. The sample holds 65,000 to 90,000 clones, more than 70% seen once. Sequences were obtained from PBMCs. The origin of the receptors is a man in his 60s in good health and CMV-seronegative.

This chain joins TRBV9 and TRBJ2-1, with D unresolved. Germline V gene lookup returns CDR1 SGDLS and CDR2 YYNGEE. The CDR3 length is 14 residues. The V and J ends lost 3 bases and 0 bases respectively, with 7 bases between them. CDR3 residues: CASSAASSYNEQFF. CDR3 sequence (DNA): TGTGCCAGCAGCGCAGCGAGCTCCTACAATGAGCAGTTCTTC.

The chain joins TRBV30 to TRBJ2-3, with D tentatively TRBD2 (6 bases). CDR3 size: 12 residues. In germline, CDR1 is GTSNPN, CDR2 SVGIG (reference sequence). V shed 1 base and J shed 7 bases, with 9 bases lying between them. Here the CDR3 DNA reads TGTGCCTGGAGTGCGGACTACAATACGCAGTATTTT. Translation: CAWSADYNTQYF. Using reference TRBV30 and TRBJ2-3 for the parts outside the CDR3, the full variable domain is SQTIHQWPATLVQPVGSPLSLECTVEGTSNPNLYWYRQAAGRGLQLLFYSVGIGQISSEVPQNLSASRPQDRQFILSSKKLLLSDSGFYLCAWSADYNTQYFGPGTRLTVL.

The V and J genes are TRBV6-1 and TRBJ1-3; D call uncertain. The V end was cut by 7 bases, the J end by 2 bases, with 12 bases between. The CDR3 has 14 residues. Germline lookup yields CDR1 MNHNS and CDR2 SASEGT. The CDR3 spells CASTTASAGNTIYF. CDR3 bases: TGTGCCAGCACAACCGCTTCAGCTGGAAACACCATATATTTT.

The CDR3 here is CASSIVSLAGLQETQYF. The CDR3 DNA reads TGTGCCAGTAGTATAGTCTCCCTAGCGGGGCTTCAAGAGACCCAGTACTTC. The rearrangement joins TRBV19 to TRBJ2-5; 9 bases agree with TRBD2. The germline gives CDR1 LNHDA, CDR2 SQIVND (reference sequence). This CDR3 comprises 17 residues. J was trimmed by 2 bases and V by 1 base; bases with no gene match: 8.

The V gene is TRBV5-1, the J gene TRBJ2-2; TRBD2 agrees at 10 bases. CDR1 is SGHRS and CDR2 is YFSETQ in the germline V gene. The CDR3 is 16 amino acids. With V trimmed by 0 bases and J by 4 bases, 3 bases remained unmatched. The chain's CDR3 is CASSLATSGVTGELFF. CDR3 coding DNA: TGCGCCAGCAGCTTGGCCACTAGCGGGGTCACCGGGGAGCTGTTTTTT.

V usage is TRBV27 and J usage is TRBJ2-5, with D possibly being TRBD1 (6 bases). The CDR3 contains 14 residues. The germline V and J ends were trimmed by 4 bases and 7 bases, with 16 bases remaining between them. Germline CDR1 is MNHEY and CDR2 is SMNVEV (reference sequence). CDR3 sequence: CASSSRTALGTQYF. The CDR3 DNA reads as TGTGCCAGCAGTTCCCGGACAGCCTTGGGGACCCAGTACTTC.

The CDR3 loop is CASSQGQALQETQYF. In DNA, the CDR3 is TGTGCCAGCAGCCAGGGACAGGCCCTCCAAGAGACCCAGTACTTC. V and J are TRBV11-3 and TRBJ2-5, with TRBD1 matching 8 bases. This CDR3 spans 15 amino acids. The germline CDR1 and CDR2 sequences are SGHNT and YENEEA. V lost 5 bases, J lost 1 base, and 6 bases stayed unmatched.

The V call is TRBV6-1, the J call TRBJ2-3, with TRBD1 identical over 8 bases. J was trimmed by 5 bases and V by 1 base; bases with no gene match: 8. The length of the CDR3 is 16 residues. Per the germline V gene, CDR1 is MNHNS and CDR2 is SASEGT. The CDR3 sequence: CASSEGAGGRGDTQYF. CDR3 DNA: TGTGCCAGCAGTGAAGGCGCAGGGGGCAGGGGAGATACGCAGTATTTT.

The chain employs TRBV19 and TRBJ2-7; a possible D gene is TRBD1 (7 bases). This CDR3 is 15 amino acids long. The germline CDR1 and CDR2 sequences are LNHDA and SQIVND (reference sequence). V was clipped by 3 bases and J by 3 bases, with 15 bases between them. This CDR3 reads CASSMAGGYSYEQYF. Written as DNA, the CDR3 is TGTGCCAGTAGTATGGCAGGGGGGTATAGCTACGAGCAGTACTTC. Based on the CDR3 plus reference TRBV19 and TRBJ2-7, the full variable domain is DGGITQSPKYLFRKEGQNVTLSCEQNLNHDAMYWYRQDPGQGLRLIYYSQIVNDFQKGDIAEGYSVSREKKESFPLTVTSAQKNPTAFYLCASSMAGGYSYEQYFGPGTRLTVT.

V gene TRBV5-1 combines with J gene TRBJ2-5; TRBD1 is a possible D gene (6 bases). The V end was cut by 2 bases, the J end by 5 bases, with 16 bases between. Germline CDR1 SGHRS, CDR2 YFSETQ. There are 15 residues in the CDR3. The CDR3 bases are TGCGCCAGCAGCTTACAGCTGGGGGCAGGCGAGACCCAGTACTTC. It yields the protein CASSLQLGAGETQYF.

Points on this clone: The same CDR3 can be traced to other DNA sequences in this sample. The chain has TRBV7-3 and TRBJ1-1, with unresolved D. Trimming stripped 1 base from V and 4 bases from J, with 7 bases between. The CDR3 length is 13 residues. Germline V lookup: CDR1 SGHTA, CDR2 FQGTGA. The CDR3 bases are TGTGCCAGCAGCTTAAGTGAGGGCACTGAAGCTTTCTTT. Protein sequence: CASSLSEGTEAFF.

CDR3 sequence (DNA): TGTGCCTGGAGCCCAGATTTACGCTACACCTTC. It is translated as CAWSPDLRYTF. The V and J genes are TRBV30 and TRBJ1-2; D unresolved. This CDR3 comprises 11 residues. Per the germline V gene, CDR1 is GTSNPN and CDR2 is SVGIG (reference sequence). The V end was cut by 3 bases, the J end by 9 bases, with 11 bases between.

This chain uses TRBV25-1 with TRBJ2-5; possible D gene TRBD2, 6 bases. The end of the DNA is better explained by TRBJ2-7, so the J call may be wrong. This CDR3 has 15 amino acids. Germline CDR1 MGHDK, CDR2 SYGVNS. The CDR3 reads CASSEGGLTAYEQYF. The CDR3 bases are TGTGCCAGCAGTGAGGGGGGACTCACAGCCTACGAGCAGTACTTC.

Written as DNA, the CDR3 is TGTGCCAGCAGCTCAACAGGGGGCAGAGGTAATAACTATGGCTACACCTTC. Encoded protein: CASSSTGGRGNNYGYTF. The rearrangement links TRBV9 to TRBJ1-2; 9 bases are shared with TRBD1. Germline V gene lookup returns CDR1 SGDLS and CDR2 YYNGEE. V shed 4 bases and J 1 base; nucleotides not matched to a gene: 11. The length of the CDR3 is 17 residues.

This chain uses TRBV27 with TRBJ2-7, with 9 bases matching TRBD1. CDR3 length: 13 residues. Germline V gene sequence: CDR1 MNHEY, CDR2 SMNVEV (reference sequence). V dropped 6 bases and J dropped 5; count of bases not matched to a gene: 5. The CDR3 here is CASSRDRAHEQYF. The CDR3 bases are TGTGCCAGCAGCCGGGACAGGGCCCACGAGCAGTACTTC.

This clone was picked up a small number of times. J is TRBJ2-2 and V is TRBV13; the match to TRBD2 covers 8 bases. J lost 7 bases, V lost 3 bases, and 10 bases had no gene match. Germline CDR1 PRHDT, CDR2 FYEKMQ (reference sequence). This CDR3 has 16 residues. The CDR3 bases are TGTGCCAGCAGCTTCGGACTAGCTGAGGGAAACGGGGAGCTGTTTTTT. It specifies CASSFGLAEGNGELFF.

The chain joins TRBV18 to TRBJ2-6, with a possible D match to TRBD1 (5 bases). V was shortened by 1 base and J by 2 bases, with 9 bases between the two germline ends. This CDR3 has 16 amino acids. Germline CDR1 and CDR2: KGHSH and LQKENI. The CDR3 DNA reads as TGTGCCAGCTCACCACTTAGGGGTCCTGGGGCCAACGTCCTGACTTTC. Translating gives CASSPLRGPGANVLTF.

Remarks on this clone: A read error may produce the germline difference seen at one junction end. The genes are TRBV7-8 and TRBJ2-7; 7 bases agree with TRBD2. This CDR3 comprises 15 residues. Germline-derived CDR1 and CDR2 are SGHVS and FQNEAQ. The CDR3 DNA is TGTGCCGGCAGCATGGGAGGGACGGAAAACTACGAGCAGTACTTC. It is translated as CAGSMGGTENYEQYF.

The rearrangement links TRBV9 to TRBJ2-1; 8 bases are shared with TRBD2. Germline V lookup: CDR1 SGDLS, CDR2 YYNGEE. This CDR3 is built from 15 residues. J lost 6 bases, V lost 2 bases, and 7 bases had no gene match. The CDR3 reads CASSVGLAGSNEQFF. The CDR3 DNA follows: TGTGCCAGCAGCGTCGGACTAGCTGGAAGCAATGAGCAGTTCTTC.

This chain connects TRBV11-1 to TRBJ2-4, with TRBD2 matching 11 bases. The CDR3 has 15 residues. V trimming: 3 bases; J trimming: 5 bases; junction bases outside the gene matches: 3. Per the germline V gene, CDR1 is SGHAT and CDR2 is FQDESV (reference sequence). The CDR3 DNA is TGTGCCAGCAGCTTGACTAGCGGGGACGAAAACATTCAGTACTTC. Translated: CASSLTSGDENIQYF.

This clone has a single count. The V call is TRBV6-5, the J call TRBJ2-1; TRBD2 matches 12 bases. The ends lost 7 bases at V and 10 bases at J; junction bases unmatched: 8. The CDR3 has 14 amino acids. Germline values: CDR1 MNHEY, CDR2 SVGAGI. CDR3 residues: CASTSSGGAREQFF. The DNA of the CDR3 is TGTGCCAGCACCTCTAGCGGGGGGGCCAGAGAGCAGTTCTTC.

The chain joins TRBV27 to TRBJ1-1; D unclear. The CDR3 extends over 13 amino acids. CDR1 and CDR2 from the germline V gene are MNHEY and SMNVEV (reference sequence). V dropped 6 bases and J dropped 0 bases, with 8 bases sitting between them. CDR3 loop: CASSSRVNTEAFF. The DNA of the CDR3 is TGTGCCAGCAGCAGTCGGGTGAACACTGAAGCTTTCTTT.

In regard to this clone: Sequence at one end of the junction differs from germline and may be a read error. Distinct nucleotide sequences in the sample also encode this CDR3. This chain uses TRBV19 with TRBJ1-2; the D gene is possibly TRBD1 (6 bases). Germline values: CDR1 LNHDA, CDR2 SQIVND (reference sequence). CDR3 length: 14 amino acids. The DNA of the CDR3 is TGCGCCAGTAGTCCTCTACAGGGCCACTATGGCTACACCTTC. Translation gives CASSPLQGHYGYTF.

The rearrangement joins TRBV13 to TRBJ2-7; 10 nucleotides agree with TRBD2. The CDR3 length is 16 residues. Germline CDR1 PRHDT, CDR2 FYEKMQ (reference sequence). V trimming: 5 bases; J trimming: 6 bases; junction bases outside the gene matches: 13. CDR3 sequence (DNA): TGTGCCAGCAGCCCCGGCAAGCGGGGGGGCCCGGTCGAGCAGTACTTC. Translation gives CASSPGKRGGPVEQYF.

This sequence joins TRBV9 and TRBJ1-6; TRBD1 aligns across 12 bases. CDR1 and CDR2 (germline): SGDLS, YYNGEE. The CDR3 has 16 amino acids. The junction had 13 bases not matched to a gene; V was cut back by 3 bases and J by 15 bases. CDR3 nucleotide sequence: TGTGCCAGCAGCGGAGGGGACAGGGGGCCCCATAAGAGCCTCCACTTT. Translation gives CASSGGDRGPHKSLHF.

The V call is TRBV5-6, the J call TRBJ2-1; D is possibly TRBD2 (6 bases). Trimming cost V 3 bases and J 15 bases, with 16 bases left between them. The CDR3 covers 12 residues. Per germline, CDR1 SGHDT and CDR2 YYEEEE. DNA for the CDR3: TGTGCCAGCAGCTCGAGGGGTGGGGGGTGGTTCTTC. It yields the protein CASSSRGGGWFF. The full variable domain, rest sourced from reference TRBV5-6 and TRBJ2-1, is DAGVTQSPTHLIKTRGQQVTLRCSPKSGHDTVSWYQQALGQGPQFIFQYYEEEERQRGNFPDRFSGHQFPNYSSELNVNALLLGDSALYLCASSSRGGGWFFGPGTRLTVL.